These 21 T cell receptor beta chains originate from one sample sequenced in a study of post-analysis software for immune sequencing data. General study findings and limits: Relative to controls, patients had five TRBV segments at higher frequency, with TRBV5-6, TRBV5-1 and TRBV20-1 among these.

Tagging with unique molecular identifiers was a feature of the TCR beta cDNA libraries. TCRdb analysed the PCR reads with MiXCR anew, one entry per CDR3 protein. The table records hundreds of thousands of distinct CDR3 sequences, approximately 30% of them present only once. Their target antigens are unknown. Material: blood. These TCRs come from a girl aged 5 to 17 with multiple sclerosis.

The chain uses TRBV15 and TRBJ2-7, with TRBD1 matching over 9 bases. V was pared by 5 bases and J by 5 bases, with 10 bases of the junction left unmatched. The CDR3 extends over 15 amino acids. In germline, CDR1 is LNHNV, CDR2 YYDKDF (reference sequence). CDR3 DNA sequence: TGTGCCACCAGCGGGCAGGACAGGGGATTGAACGAGCAGTACTTC. It specifies CATSGQDRGLNEQYF.

This clonotype was picked up one time. The chain recombines TRBV20-1 with TRBJ1-4, with a weak D call TRBD1 (5 bases). The CDR3 is 12 residues long. The V gene's germline CDR1 is DFQATT and CDR2 SNEGSKA (reference sequence). V gave up 1 base and J gave up 7 bases, with 7 bases separating them. CDR3 sequence (DNA): TGCAGTGCTAGAGTGGGACTTGAAAAACTGTTTTTT. It yields the protein CSARVGLEKLFF.

This sequence joins TRBV9 and TRBJ1-6; D not certain. Trimming stripped 1 base from V and 6 bases from J, with 8 bases between. The CDR3 loop spans 14 amino acids. The germline gives CDR1 SGDLS, CDR2 YYNGEE. The CDR3 coding sequence is TGTGCCAGCAGCGTAAAAAGGGCTAATTCACCCCTCCACTTT. It encodes CASSVKRANSPLHF.

The genes are TRBV20-1 and TRBJ2-7, with D possibly TRBD1 on 6 matching bases. CDR1 and CDR2 from the germline V gene are DFQATT and SNEGSKA (reference sequence). The CDR3 contains 15 residues. V shed 5 bases and J shed 0 bases, with 17 bases lying between them. The chain's CDR3 is CSALRPGQPSYEQYF. CDR3 DNA sequence: TGCAGTGCTTTACGTCCCGGACAGCCCTCCTACGAGCAGTACTTC.

The chain is built from TRBV10-3 and TRBJ1-1, with TRBD1 as a possible D gene (5 bases). The CDR3 consists of 15 residues. The V end lost 2 bases, the J end lost 7 bases, and 17 bases lay between the germline ends. Germline V gene sequence: CDR1 ENHRY, CDR2 SYGVKD. The CDR3 DNA sequence: TGTGCCATCAGTGAGGGTCAGCCGGGACTAGGTGAAGCTTTCTTT. Translating gives CAISEGQPGLGEAFF.

This clonotype was detected many times. The J gene is TRBJ2-1, the V gene TRBV3-1; no reliable D call. The CDR3 is 13 residues long. The germline V gene has CDR1 LGHDT and CDR2 YNNKEL (reference sequence). Trimming removed 0 bases at V and 6 bases at J, with 6 bases between. CDR3 in amino acids: CASSQDSFNEQFF. The CDR3 bases are TGTGCCAGCAGCCAAGATTCGTTCAATGAGCAGTTCTTC.

The chain recombines TRBV2 with TRBJ2-5, with D perhaps given as TRBD1 or TRBD2 (5 bases each). This CDR3 has 13 amino acids. Looked up from germline, CDR1 is SNHLY and CDR2 is FYNNEI. V was cut by 6 bases and J by 3 bases, with 11 bases left in between. The CDR3 DNA follows: TGTGCCAGCAGCCGGGACGGAAAAGAGACCCAGTACTTC. This translates into CASSRDGKETQYF.

Ten or more counts support this clonotype. V usage is TRBV3-1 and J usage is TRBJ2-7, with D hard to call. This CDR3 contains 12 residues. CDR1 and CDR2 from the germline V gene are LGHDT and YNNKEL (reference sequence). Trimming pared 3 bases from V and 4 bases from J, leaving 7 bases between. As DNA, the CDR3 is TGTGCCAGCAGCCAGACCAGTTACGAGCAGTACTTC. Amino acids: CASSQTSYEQYF.

V is TRBV20-1 and J is TRBJ2-7; 7 bases are a match to TRBD2. V shed 1 base and J 0 bases; nucleotides not matched to a gene: 12. Germline V lookup: CDR1 DFQATT, CDR2 SNEGSKA (reference sequence). This CDR3 comprises 17 residues. CDR3 DNA sequence: TGCAGTGCTAGAGTAGGTTTTTCTAGCGGAGGCTCCTACGAGCAGTACTTC. This codes for CSARVGFSSGGSYEQYF.

The CDR3 region is CANLLVSGRRGTGELFF. CDR3 DNA sequence: TGTGCCAACCTTTTAGTATCGGGGCGAAGGGGCACCGGGGAGCTGTTTTTT. The rearrangement joins TRBV6-2 or TRBV6-3 to TRBJ2-2; either TRBD1 or TRBD2 may fit D (5 bases each). CDR1 is MNHEY and CDR2 is SVGEGT in the germline V gene. The V end was cut by 10 bases, the J end by 4 bases, with 25 bases between. CDR3 length: 17 amino acids.

V is TRBV20-1 and J is TRBJ2-1, with D perhaps being TRBD1 or TRBD2 (5 bases each). V gave up 5 bases and J gave up 4 bases, with 15 bases separating them. The CDR3 contains 14 residues. Germline V gives CDR1 DFQATT, CDR2 SNEGSKA (reference sequence). CDR3 protein: CSAPGPARYNEQFF. The CDR3 nucleotides are TGCAGTGCTCCGGGACCCGCGAGGTACAATGAGCAGTTCTTC.

The rearrangement joins TRBV2 to TRBJ2-1; no clear D. Between the trimmed V and J ends, which lost 7 bases and 1 base, there was a span of 5 bases. There are 12 residues in the CDR3. Germline V CDR1 and CDR2: SNHLY, FYNNEI. The CDR3 nucleotides read TGTGCCAGCAAAGGGTCCTACAATGAGCAGTTCTTC. This translates into CASKGSYNEQFF.

With regard to this clonotype: Germline and junction disagree at one end, which may indicate a read error. The genes are TRBV27 and TRBJ1-6; the match to TRBD1 covers 11 bases. CDR3 length equals 17 residues. Germline values: CDR1 MNHEY, CDR2 SMNVEV (reference sequence). The CDR3 DNA reads TGTGCCAGCAGTTTAAAGGACAGGGGGCGTATAGATTCACCCCCCCACTTT. This translates into CASSLKDRGRIDSPPHF.

The chain recombines TRBV6-5 with TRBJ2-1; TRBD2 might be the D (5 bases). Trimming cost V 5 bases and J 6 bases, with 14 bases left between them. CDR1 and CDR2 (germline): MNHEY, SVGAGI. The CDR3 has 14 amino acids. The CDR3 DNA is TGTGCCAGCAGTCGGGGTCTTGGGGTCAATGAGCAGTTCTTC. Protein sequence: CASSRGLGVNEQFF.

The chain is built from TRBV5-5 and TRBJ2-6, with D hard to call. The germline gives CDR1 SGHKS, CDR2 YYEKEE (reference sequence). The CDR3 extends over 16 amino acids. Trimming removed 0 bases at V and 0 bases at J, with 7 bases between. CDR3 sequence (DNA): TGTGCCAGCAGCTTGGCCAATCCCTCTGGGGCCAACGTCCTGACTTTC. Translated, it gives CASSLANPSGANVLTF.

CDR3 DNA: TGTGCCAGCAGCCAAGATCAACTAGCGGGGCAAGAGACCCAGTACTTC. It yields the protein CASSQDQLAGQETQYF. The chain is built from TRBV4-2 and TRBJ2-5; TRBD2 matches at 10 bases. V was clipped by 0 bases and J by 2 bases; unmatched bases: 3. The germline V gene encodes CDR1 LGHNA and CDR2 YNFKEQ. The CDR3 contains 16 residues.

The sample holds a few counts of this clonotype. As DNA, the CDR3 is TGCGCCAGCAGCCAAGCACCGGGACTAGCGGGGGGGCCTTCAGTCAATGAGCAGTTCTTC. Amino acid sequence: CASSQAPGLAGGPSVNEQFF. The chain carries TRBV4-1 and TRBJ2-1; TRBD2 aligns across 16 bases. The junction had 12 bases not matched to a gene; V was cut back by 1 base and J by 6 bases. CDR1 is MGHRA, CDR2 YSYEKL, per germline. This CDR3 has 20 residues.

This rearrangement joins TRBV9 to TRBJ2-3, with TRBD2 matching over 9 bases. V lost 3 bases to trimming and J lost 4 bases; unmatched junction nucleotides: 12. The germline CDR1 and CDR2 sequences are SGDLS and YYNGEE. This CDR3 has 17 amino acids. In DNA form, the CDR3 reads TGTGCCAGCAGCGCTAGACTAGCGGAGAAGGGCCCAGATACGCAGTATTTT. This encodes CASSARLAEKGPDTQYF. Full variable domain (remainder filled in from reference TRBV9 and TRBJ2-3): DSGVTQTPKHLITATGQRVTLRCSPRSGDLSVYWYQQSLDQGLQFLIQYYNGEERAKGNILERFSAQQFPDLHSELNLSSLELGDSALYFCASSARLAEKGPDTQYFGPGTRLTVL.

The V gene is TRBV12-3 or TRBV12-4, the J gene TRBJ1-2; D remains ambiguous. There are 14 residues in the CDR3. Between the trimmed V and J ends, which lost 6 bases and 2 bases, there was a span of 13 bases. The CDR3 loop reads CASRVLGQNYGYTF. CDR3 nucleotides: TGTGCCAGCAGAGTCTTGGGTCAGAACTATGGCTACACCTTC.

This clonotype was observed a handful of times. This rearrangement joins TRBV2 to TRBJ2-1, with 8 bases that match TRBD1. This CDR3 is 15 amino acids long. Trimming cost V 6 bases and J 0 bases; bases outside gene matches: 4. Per the germline V gene, CDR1 is SNHLY and CDR2 is FYNNEI. For the CDR3, the DNA is TGTGCCAGCAGACCCGGACAGGGCTCCTACAATGAGCAGTTCTTC. Protein: CASRPGQGSYNEQFF.

This clonotype appeared a few times. The gene calls are TRBV9 and TRBJ2-4; possibly TRBD1 or TRBD2 for D (5 bases each). CDR1 is SGDLS, CDR2 YYNGEE, per germline. V gave up 0 bases and J gave up 0 bases, with 13 bases separating them. The CDR3 spans 17 residues. CDR3 in amino acids: CASSVGYGDVAKNIQYF. The CDR3, as DNA: TGTGCCAGCAGCGTAGGGTATGGGGACGTAGCCAAAAACATTCAGTACTTC.